These T cell receptor beta chains were read from a single sample in a study of cytomegalovirus exposure and HLA in healthy donors. TCRdb's table, derived via immunoSEQ multiplex PCR, lists solely in-frame clones and lacks some. The sample has around 140,000 clones, about four fifths seen once. What was sequenced was PBMCs. These receptors were taken from a male donor in good health and CMV-seronegative. Both conserved end residues are trimmed from each CDR3. Only part of the rows carry a size: once, few, many, or a class if the clone is expanded.

abundance: few
v_gene: TRBV6-6
j_gene: TRBJ1-2
CDR3aa: ASSGTNDRGSGYT

abundance: NA
v_gene: TRBV6-5
j_gene: TRBJ2-7
CDR3aa: ASSRDRVEY

abundance: NA
v_gene: TRBV19
j_gene: TRBJ2-7
CDR3aa: ASSGRDRGLYEQY

abundance: few
v_gene: TRBV7-6
j_gene: TRBJ2-1
CDR3aa: ASSFSTSGVSYNEQF

abundance: NA
v_gene: TRBV6-5
j_gene: TRBJ2-7
CDR3aa: ASSVDRGAEQY

abundance: NA
v_gene: TRBV7-2
j_gene: TRBJ2-7
CDR3aa: ASSLKRGGPYEQY

abundance: NA
v_gene: TRBV10-3
j_gene: TRBJ2-3
CDR3aa: AISPGVTASTDTQY

abundance: NA
v_gene: TRBV15
j_gene: TRBJ2-7
CDR3aa: ATSIDRAYEQY

abundance: NA
v_gene: TRBV5-6
j_gene: TRBJ1-2
CDR3aa: ASSPGQNYGYT

abundance: NA
v_gene: TRBV7-9
j_gene: TRBJ2-1
CDR3aa: ASSLVSGNNEQF

abundance: NA
v_gene: TRBV2
j_gene: TRBJ1-2
CDR3aa: ASSEHSNYGYT

abundance: few
v_gene: TRBV4-3
j_gene: TRBJ2-7
CDR3aa: ASSRGTGSSYEQY

abundance: NA
v_gene: TRBV5-1
j_gene: TRBJ1-6
CDR3aa: ASSFSQGSSPLH

abundance: NA
v_gene: TRBV9
j_gene: TRBJ1-3
CDR3aa: ASSVATGQGDTIY

abundance: NA
v_gene: TRBV7-2
j_gene: TRBJ1-2
CDR3aa: ASSLERGHNYGYT

abundance: NA
v_gene: TRBV27
j_gene: TRBJ1-2
CDR3aa: ASSLVPGYGYT

abundance: once
v_gene: TRBV5-1
j_gene: TRBJ2-7
CDR3aa: ASSQGPSFRGGVSYEQY

abundance: NA
v_gene: TRBV11-3
j_gene: TRBJ1-4
CDR3aa: ASSLVGQGNEKLF

abundance: NA
v_gene: TRBV15
j_gene: TRBJ2-1
CDR3aa: ATSRVRLAGANEQF